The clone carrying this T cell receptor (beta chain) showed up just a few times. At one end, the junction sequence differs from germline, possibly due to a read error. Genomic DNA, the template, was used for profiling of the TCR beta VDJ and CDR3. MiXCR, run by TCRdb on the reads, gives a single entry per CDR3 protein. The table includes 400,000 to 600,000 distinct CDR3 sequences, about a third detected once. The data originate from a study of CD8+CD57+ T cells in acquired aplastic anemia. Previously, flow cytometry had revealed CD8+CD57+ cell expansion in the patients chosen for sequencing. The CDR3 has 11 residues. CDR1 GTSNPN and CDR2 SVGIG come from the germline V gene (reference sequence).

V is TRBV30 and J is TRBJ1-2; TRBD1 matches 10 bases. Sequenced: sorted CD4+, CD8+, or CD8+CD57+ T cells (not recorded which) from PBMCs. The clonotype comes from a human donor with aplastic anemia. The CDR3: CAWGQGDGCTF. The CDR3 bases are TGTGCCTGGGGACAGGGGGATGGCTGCACCTTC.